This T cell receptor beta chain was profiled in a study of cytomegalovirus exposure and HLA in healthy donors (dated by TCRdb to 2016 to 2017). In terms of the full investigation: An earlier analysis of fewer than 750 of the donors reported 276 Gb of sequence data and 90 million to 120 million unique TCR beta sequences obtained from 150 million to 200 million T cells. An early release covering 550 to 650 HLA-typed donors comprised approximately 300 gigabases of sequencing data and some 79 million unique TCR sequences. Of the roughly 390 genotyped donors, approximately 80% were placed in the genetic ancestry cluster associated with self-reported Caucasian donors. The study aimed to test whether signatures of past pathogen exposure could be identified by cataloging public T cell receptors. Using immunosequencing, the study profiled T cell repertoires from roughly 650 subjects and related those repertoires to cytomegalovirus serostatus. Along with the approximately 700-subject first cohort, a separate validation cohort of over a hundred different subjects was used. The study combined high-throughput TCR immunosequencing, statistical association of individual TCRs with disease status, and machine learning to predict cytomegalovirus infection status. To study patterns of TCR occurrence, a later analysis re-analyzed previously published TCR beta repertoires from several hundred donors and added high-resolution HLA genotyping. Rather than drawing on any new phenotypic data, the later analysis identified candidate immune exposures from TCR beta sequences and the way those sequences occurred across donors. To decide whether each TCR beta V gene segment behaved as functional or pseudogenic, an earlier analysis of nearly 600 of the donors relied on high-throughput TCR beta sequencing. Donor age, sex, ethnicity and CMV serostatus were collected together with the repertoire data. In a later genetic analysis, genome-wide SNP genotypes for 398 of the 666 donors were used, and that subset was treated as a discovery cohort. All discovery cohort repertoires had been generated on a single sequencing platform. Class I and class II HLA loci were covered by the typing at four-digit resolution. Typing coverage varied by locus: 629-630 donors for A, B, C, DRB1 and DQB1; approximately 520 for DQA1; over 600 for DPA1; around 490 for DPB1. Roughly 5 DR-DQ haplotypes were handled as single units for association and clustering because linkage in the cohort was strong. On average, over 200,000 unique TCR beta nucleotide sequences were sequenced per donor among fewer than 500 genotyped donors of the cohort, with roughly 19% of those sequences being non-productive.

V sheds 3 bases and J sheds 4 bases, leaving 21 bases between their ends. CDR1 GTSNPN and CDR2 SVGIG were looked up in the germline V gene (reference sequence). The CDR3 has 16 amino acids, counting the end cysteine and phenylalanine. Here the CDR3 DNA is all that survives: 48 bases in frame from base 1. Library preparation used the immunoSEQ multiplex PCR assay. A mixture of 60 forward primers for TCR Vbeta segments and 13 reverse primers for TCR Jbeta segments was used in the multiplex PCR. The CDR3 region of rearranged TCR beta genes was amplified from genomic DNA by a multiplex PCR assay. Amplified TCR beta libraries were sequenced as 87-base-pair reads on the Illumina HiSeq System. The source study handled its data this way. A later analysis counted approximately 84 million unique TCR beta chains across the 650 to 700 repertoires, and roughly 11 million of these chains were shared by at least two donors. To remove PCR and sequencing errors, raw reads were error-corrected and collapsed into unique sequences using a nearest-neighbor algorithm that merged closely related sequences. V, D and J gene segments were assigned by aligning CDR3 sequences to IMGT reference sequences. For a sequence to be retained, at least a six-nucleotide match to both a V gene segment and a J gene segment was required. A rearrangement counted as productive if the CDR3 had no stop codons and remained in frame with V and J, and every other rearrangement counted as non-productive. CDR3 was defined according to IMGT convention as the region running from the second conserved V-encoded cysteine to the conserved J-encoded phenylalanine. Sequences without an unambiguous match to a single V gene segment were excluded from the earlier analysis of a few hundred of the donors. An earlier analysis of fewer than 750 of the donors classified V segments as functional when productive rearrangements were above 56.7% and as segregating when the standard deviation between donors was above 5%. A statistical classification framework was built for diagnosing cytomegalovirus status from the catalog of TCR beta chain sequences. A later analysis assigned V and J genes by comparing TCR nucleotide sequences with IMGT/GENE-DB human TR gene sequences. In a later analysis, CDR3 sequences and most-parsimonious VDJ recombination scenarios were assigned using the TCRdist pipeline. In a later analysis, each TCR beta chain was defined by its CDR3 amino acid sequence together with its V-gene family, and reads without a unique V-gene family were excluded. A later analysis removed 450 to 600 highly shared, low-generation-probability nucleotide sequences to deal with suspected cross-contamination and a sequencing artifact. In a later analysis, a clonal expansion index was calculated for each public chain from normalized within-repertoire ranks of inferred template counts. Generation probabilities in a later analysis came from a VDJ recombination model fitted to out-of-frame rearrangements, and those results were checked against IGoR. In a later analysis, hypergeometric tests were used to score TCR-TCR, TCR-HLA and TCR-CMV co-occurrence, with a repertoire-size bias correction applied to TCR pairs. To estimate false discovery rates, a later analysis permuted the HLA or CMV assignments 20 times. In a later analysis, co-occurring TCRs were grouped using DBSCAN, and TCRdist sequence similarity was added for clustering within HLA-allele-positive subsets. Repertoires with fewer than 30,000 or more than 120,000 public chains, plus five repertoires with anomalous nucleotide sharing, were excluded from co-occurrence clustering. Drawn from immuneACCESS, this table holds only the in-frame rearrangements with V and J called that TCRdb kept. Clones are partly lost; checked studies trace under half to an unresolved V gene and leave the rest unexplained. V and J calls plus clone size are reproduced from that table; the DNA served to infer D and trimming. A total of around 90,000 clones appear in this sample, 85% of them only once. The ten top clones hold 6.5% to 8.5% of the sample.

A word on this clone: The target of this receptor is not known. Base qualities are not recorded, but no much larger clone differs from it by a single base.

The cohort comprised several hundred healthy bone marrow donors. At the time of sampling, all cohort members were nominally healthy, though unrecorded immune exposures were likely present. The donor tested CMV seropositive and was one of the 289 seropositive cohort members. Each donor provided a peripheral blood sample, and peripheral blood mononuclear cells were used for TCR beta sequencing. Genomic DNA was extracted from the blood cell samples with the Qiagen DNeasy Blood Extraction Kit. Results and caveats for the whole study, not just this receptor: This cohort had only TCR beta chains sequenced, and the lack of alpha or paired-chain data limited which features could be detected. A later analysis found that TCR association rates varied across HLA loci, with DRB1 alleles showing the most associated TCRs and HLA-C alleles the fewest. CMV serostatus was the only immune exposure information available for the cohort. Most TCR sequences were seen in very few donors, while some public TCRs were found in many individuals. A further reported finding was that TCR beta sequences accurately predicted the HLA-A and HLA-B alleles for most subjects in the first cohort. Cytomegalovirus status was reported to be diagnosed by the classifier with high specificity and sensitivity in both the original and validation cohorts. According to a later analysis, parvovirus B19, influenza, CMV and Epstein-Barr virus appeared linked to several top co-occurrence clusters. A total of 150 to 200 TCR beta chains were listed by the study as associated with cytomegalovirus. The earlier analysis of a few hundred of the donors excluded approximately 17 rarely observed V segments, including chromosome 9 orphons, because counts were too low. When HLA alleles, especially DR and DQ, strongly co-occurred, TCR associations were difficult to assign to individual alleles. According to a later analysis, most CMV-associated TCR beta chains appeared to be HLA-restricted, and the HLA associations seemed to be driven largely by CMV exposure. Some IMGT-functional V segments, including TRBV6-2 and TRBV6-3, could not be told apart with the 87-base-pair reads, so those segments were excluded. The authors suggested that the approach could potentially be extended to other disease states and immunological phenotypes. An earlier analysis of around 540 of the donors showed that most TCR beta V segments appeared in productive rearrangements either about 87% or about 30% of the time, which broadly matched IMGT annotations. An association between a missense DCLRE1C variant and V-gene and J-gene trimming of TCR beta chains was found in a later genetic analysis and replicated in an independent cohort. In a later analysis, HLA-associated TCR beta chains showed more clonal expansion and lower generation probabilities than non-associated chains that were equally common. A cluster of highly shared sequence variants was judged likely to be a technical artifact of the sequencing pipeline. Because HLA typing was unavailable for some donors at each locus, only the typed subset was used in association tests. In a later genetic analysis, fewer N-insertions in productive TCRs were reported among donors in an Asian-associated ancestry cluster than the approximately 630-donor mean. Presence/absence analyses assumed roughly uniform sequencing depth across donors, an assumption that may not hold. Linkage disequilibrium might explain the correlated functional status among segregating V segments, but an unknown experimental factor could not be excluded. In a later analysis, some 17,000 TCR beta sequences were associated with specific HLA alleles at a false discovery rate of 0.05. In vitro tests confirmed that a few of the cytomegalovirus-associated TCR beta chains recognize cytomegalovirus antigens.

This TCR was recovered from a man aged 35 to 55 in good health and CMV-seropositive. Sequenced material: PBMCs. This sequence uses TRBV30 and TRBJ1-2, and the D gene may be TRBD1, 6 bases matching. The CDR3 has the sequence CAWSRTGDMGFYGYTF. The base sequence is TGTGCCTGGAGCCGTACCGGGGACATGGGGTTCTATGGCTACACCTTC.